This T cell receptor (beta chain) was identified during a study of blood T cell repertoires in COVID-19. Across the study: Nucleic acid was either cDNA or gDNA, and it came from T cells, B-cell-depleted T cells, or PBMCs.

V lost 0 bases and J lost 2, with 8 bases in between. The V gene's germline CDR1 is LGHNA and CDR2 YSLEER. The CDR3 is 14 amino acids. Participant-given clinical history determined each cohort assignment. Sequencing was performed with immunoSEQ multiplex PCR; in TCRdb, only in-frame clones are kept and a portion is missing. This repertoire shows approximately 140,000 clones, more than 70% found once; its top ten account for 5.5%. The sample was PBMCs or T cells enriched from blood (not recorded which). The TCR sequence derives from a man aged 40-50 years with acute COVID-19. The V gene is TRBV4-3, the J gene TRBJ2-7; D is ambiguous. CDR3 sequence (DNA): TGCGCCAGCAGCCAAGATCTCTCGGCCTACGAGCAGTACTTC. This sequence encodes CASSQDLSAYEQYF.